This TCR beta chain was captured by sequencing in a study of T cells in Graves' hyperthyroidism and ophthalmopathy (dated by TCRdb to between 2018 and 2020). Background for the entire study: Peripheral blood samples were taken at the time of initial diagnosis, prior to any treatment. Thyroid tissue and blood T-cell repertoires from about six Graves' hyperthyroidism patients were also compared in the study. To identify distinguishing TCR V-J signatures, a discovery cohort of about 100 patients was used, comprising 43 with Graves' ophthalmopathy and around 57 with stable Graves' hyperthyroidism. The paper reports TCR Vbeta CDR3 sequencing of 135 peripheral blood samples: 43 ophthalmopathy, around 80 hyperthyroidism and around 17 progressor patients. Prospective prediction of ophthalmopathy was tested in an independent validation cohort consisting of 18 hyperthyroidism patients and 15 to 17 patients who later progressed to ophthalmopathy. After blood sampling, hyperthyroidism patients were treated with methimazole at a starting dose of 30 mg daily, and ophthalmopathy patients were treated with high-dose intravenous methylprednisolone. The approximately 100 discovery patients were randomly split 7:3 into training and test sets.

Overall results and qualifications from the work: During validation, the model predicted progression to ophthalmopathy a median of approximately 7 months ahead of onset, with around 71% sensitivity and almost 75% specificity. Blood samples also contained most of the expanded thyroid clonotypes (frequency above 0.001), which suggests that blood repertoires may reflect thyroid immune responses. A 13 V-J signature model separated ophthalmopathy from stable hyperthyroidism, with nearly 90% sensitivity and roughly 84% specificity in cross-validation and 80%/75% in testing. Sample size was not statistically predetermined, and investigators were not blinded to group allocation.

CDR1 SGHTA and CDR2 FQGTGA are derived from the germline V gene. V sheds 5 bases and J sheds 7 bases, leaving 11 bases between their ends. The CDR3, from cysteine to phenylalanine, totals 13 residues. Just CDR3 DNA is preserved here, 39 bases in frame from base 1. In the ophthalmopathy patients, disease was moderately to severely active, with a Clinical Activity Score of 3 or more, a NOSPECS grade of 4 or more, and a duration of less than 3 months. Exclusion was applied to patients with uncontrolled infections, other autoimmune diseases, pregnancy or lactation. Diagnoses were established on the basis of clinical symptoms, serum thyroxine and TRAb, thyroid ultrasound, and orbital computed tomography. PBMCs were isolated from 7.5 to 10 ml of fresh peripheral blood by Ficoll-Paque density gradient centrifugation. Trizol reagent was used to extract total RNA, and RNA quality was then checked on an Agilent 2100 Bioanalyzer.

Turning to this clonotype: No cognate antigen has been identified for it. No clone much larger than this one lies a single base away; base qualities are absent.

The TCR beta CDR3 regions were amplified from RNA transcripts. For the first round of RT-PCR on the TCR CDR3, the HTBI primer set was used together with the Qiagen OneStep RT-PCR kit. Libraries were constructed in a second round of multiplex PCR, after which size selection and purification were carried out. Libraries were sequenced paired-end with 100 bp reads on an Illumina HiSeq2000. For the original study's pipeline: SOAPnuke was used to process the raw data, throwing out any read that contained adapters or uncalled bases, had a mean Phred below 15, or lacked an exact constant-primer or identifier match. COPE v1.2.5 was used to merge the high-quality paired reads, and each unique nucleotide sequence was defined as a clonotype. Clonotypes were aligned to IMGT TRBV, TRBD and TRBJ reference segments using MiTCR v1.1. The analysis included only V-J combinations with a frequency above 0.0001, which together covered 99% to 99.2% of the repertoires. The TCS score was defined as the ratio of F50 (clonal expansion) to E x V (chaos), calculated using BLOSUM62-based TCRdist between CDR3 peptides within each V-J. Welch's t-statistics and random forest reduced fewer than 600 V-J features to 13, which were used in a naive Bayes classifier (R e1071). TCRdb ran its own pipeline on the public reads, namely fastp trimming at Q25 and MiXCR clone calling, and kept in-frame beta chains. One record per CDR3 amino acid sequence lists the most common genes and DNA. The V and J calls, along with clone size, are taken from TCRdb and not from the paper's own processing. The sample table records about 480,000 distinct CDR3 sequences; approximately 25% of these occur just once. The ten largest clonotypes hold 10% to 12% of the sample.

The V and J genes are TRBV7-3 and TRBJ2-2; the D gene identity is not certain. This TCR was recovered from a woman in her twenties or thirties with Graves' ophthalmopathy. Material: blood. The DNA sequence follows: TGTGCCAGCAGCGCTAGGCGTGACGGGGAGCTGTTTTTT. Its protein product is CASSARRDGELFF. The CDR3 plus the reference TRBV7-3 and TRBJ2-2 genes for the other parts give the full variable domain: GAGVSQTPSNKVTEKGKYVELRCDPISGHTALYWYRQSLGQGPEFLIYFQGTGAADDSGLPNDRFFAVRPEGSVSTLKIQRTERGDSAVYLCASSARRDGELFFGEGSRLTVL.